This entry lists 15 T cell receptor beta chains sequenced from one sample in a study of a mutant IDH1 vaccine in newly diagnosed glioma. Method: immunoSEQ multiplex PCR; TCRdb's copy keeps in-frame clones and lacks some. This repertoire shows roughly 30,000 clones, around 82% found once; its top ten account for almost 25%. For these receptors, no antigen is known. Stated time point: week 11, during vaccination. Each vaccine dose was 300 ug of mutant IDH1 20-mer peptide, with topical imiquimod. Specimen: PBMCs, collected from a glioma patient whose treatment included an IDH1 peptide vaccine. Source of these receptors: a man aged 30 to 45 with glioma.

This clone has only one observation. The chain employs TRBV28 and TRBJ2-3; 8 bases are shared with TRBD2. Germline assignment: CDR1 MDHEN and CDR2 SYDVKM. With 5 bases clipped from V and 0 bases from J, the junction kept 7 bases outside the gene matches. This CDR3 region has 16 residues. CDR3: CASSPLLAASTDTQYF. The CDR3 nucleotides read TGTGCCAGCAGTCCATTACTAGCGGCTAGCACAGATACGCAGTATTTT.

This clone was seen just once. This chain connects TRBV30 to TRBJ2-7; TRBD2 matches at 8 bases. The germline CDR1 and CDR2 sequences are GTSNPN and SVGIG (reference sequence). With 0 bases clipped from V and 6 bases from J, the junction kept 4 bases outside the gene matches. The CDR3 runs to 13 residues. Here the CDR3 DNA reads TGTGCCTGGAGTGTACATAGCGGGACCGAGCAGTACTTC. It is translated as CAWSVHSGTEQYF.

The chain links TRBV5-4 to TRBJ1-1, with D maybe TRBD1 (6 bases). The CDR3 has 18 residues. Trimming removed 4 bases at V and 1 base at J, with 23 bases between. Germline CDR1 SGHNT, CDR2 YYREEE (reference sequence). In nucleotides, the CDR3 is TGTGCCAGCAGCCTGGAGGTGAGCAGGGGTCATAGGAACACTGAAGCTTTCTTT. This codes for CASSLEVSRGHRNTEAFF.

This rearrangement joins TRBV9 to TRBJ1-6; 12 bases fit TRBD1. CDR3 length: 16 amino acids. V shed 2 bases, J shed 10 bases, and the junction held 7 bases outside the gene matches. CDR1 SGDLS and CDR2 YYNGEE come from the germline V gene. CDR3 bases: TGTGCCAGCAGCGTGGGACAGGGGGCAGGCGGGTCACCCCTCCACTTT. It translates to CASSVGQGAGGSPLHF.

The chain employs TRBV11-2 and TRBJ2-7, with 7 bases that match TRBD2. This CDR3 region has 15 residues. V dropped 5 bases and J dropped 2; count of bases not matched to a gene: 9. CDR1 SGHAT and CDR2 FQNNGV come from the germline V gene. CDR3 protein: CASSPSGTTAYEQYF. The DNA for the CDR3 is TGTGCCAGCAGCCCCTCCGGGACTACTGCCTACGAGCAGTACTTC.

The V call is TRBV6-5, the J call TRBJ2-7; no definite D call. The CDR3 consists of 13 residues. Germline assignment: CDR1 MNHEY and CDR2 SVGAGI. V was clipped by 0 bases and J by 7 bases, with 10 bases between them. Written as DNA, the CDR3 is TGTGCCAGCAGTTACTCGCGCCTAGGGGAGCAGTACTTC. Translated, it gives CASSYSRLGEQYF.

This sequence joins TRBV29-1 and TRBJ2-7, with 7 bases aligning to TRBD1. The V segment lost 6 bases and the J segment 5 bases; nucleotides outside the gene matches: 4. The CDR3 is 11 amino acids. Germline V gene data show CDR1 as SQVTM and CDR2 as ANQGSEA. DNA for the CDR3: TGCAGCGTGAGACAGGGCCACGAGCAGTACTTC. It translates to CSVRQGHEQYF.

The chain joins TRBV29-1 to TRBJ1-5; D is unclear. The CDR3 length is 13 residues. The germline V and J ends were trimmed by 5 bases and 2 bases, with 10 bases remaining between them. Germline V lookup: CDR1 SQVTM, CDR2 ANQGSEA. CDR3: CSVTLGGNQPQHF. The CDR3, as DNA: TGCAGCGTTACCCTGGGCGGCAATCAGCCCCAGCATTTT.

The chain links TRBV7-6 to TRBJ1-4; 7 bases match TRBD1. The CDR3 has 15 residues. Germline loops: CDR1 SGHVS, CDR2 FNYEAQ. The trim removed 5 bases at V and 7 bases at J, leaving 10 bases unmatched. The CDR3 bases are TGTGCCAGCAGCACCGGCGGAGGGGGCACTGAAAAACTGTTTTTT. This codes for CASSTGGGGTEKLFF.

The chain joins TRBV5-6 to TRBJ1-1; no clear D gene. Trimming removed 2 bases at V and 0 bases at J, with 14 bases between. The CDR3 is 16 amino acids. Germline V lookup: CDR1 SGHDT, CDR2 YYEEEE. CDR3 nucleotide sequence: TGTGCCAGCAGCTTTTTACCCGGGCCGTTGAACACTGAAGCTTTCTTT. Protein sequence: CASSFLPGPLNTEAFF.

V gene TRBV5-1 combines with J gene TRBJ1-1; the D is unclear. CDR1 SGHRS and CDR2 YFSETQ come from the germline V gene. Trimming took off 4 bases at V and 1 base at J, with 8 bases between the two ends. The length of the CDR3 is 13 residues. CDR3 loop: CASSALQNTEAFF. The CDR3 region has the DNA TGCGCCAGCAGCGCCTTACAGAACACTGAAGCTTTCTTT.

This clone was counted only a few times. This rearrangement joins TRBV29-1 to TRBJ1-1; the D is unclear. Germline CDR1 and CDR2: SQVTM and ANQGSEA. The CDR3 length is 11 residues. Trimming left V 3 bases short and J 1 base short, with 3 bases between. The CDR3 nucleotides are TGCAGCGTTGATAAGAACACTGAAGCTTTCTTT. Protein sequence: CSVDKNTEAFF.

This clone was counted a single time. The chain has TRBV4-1 and TRBJ1-5, with no clear D. The germline V gene has CDR1 MGHRA and CDR2 YSYEKL. Trimming stripped 3 bases from V and 5 bases from J, with 8 bases between. This CDR3 comprises 13 residues. DNA for the CDR3: TGCGCCAGCAGCCATCTCTCCGATCAGCCCCAGCATTTT. This translates into CASSHLSDQPQHF.

V and J are TRBV18 and TRBJ1-1, with TRBD1 as a possible D gene (6 bases). The V end lost 7 bases, the J end lost 8 bases, and 20 bases lay between the germline ends. Per the germline V gene, CDR1 is KGHSH and CDR2 is LQKENI. The CDR3 is 14 amino acids. For the CDR3, the DNA is TGTGCCAGCTTGACGGGCATTTCACAGGGCGAAGCTTTCTTT. It encodes CASLTGISQGEAFF.

V is TRBV19 and J is TRBJ2-1; D is perhaps TRBD2 (6 bases). The CDR3 totals 14 residues. V gave up 3 bases and J gave up 5 bases, with 11 bases separating them. Germline V gives CDR1 LNHDA, CDR2 SQIVND (reference sequence). In DNA form, the CDR3 reads TGTGCCAGTAGTATTCAGGGACTGAACAATGAGCAGTTCTTC. It specifies CASSIQGLNNEQFF.